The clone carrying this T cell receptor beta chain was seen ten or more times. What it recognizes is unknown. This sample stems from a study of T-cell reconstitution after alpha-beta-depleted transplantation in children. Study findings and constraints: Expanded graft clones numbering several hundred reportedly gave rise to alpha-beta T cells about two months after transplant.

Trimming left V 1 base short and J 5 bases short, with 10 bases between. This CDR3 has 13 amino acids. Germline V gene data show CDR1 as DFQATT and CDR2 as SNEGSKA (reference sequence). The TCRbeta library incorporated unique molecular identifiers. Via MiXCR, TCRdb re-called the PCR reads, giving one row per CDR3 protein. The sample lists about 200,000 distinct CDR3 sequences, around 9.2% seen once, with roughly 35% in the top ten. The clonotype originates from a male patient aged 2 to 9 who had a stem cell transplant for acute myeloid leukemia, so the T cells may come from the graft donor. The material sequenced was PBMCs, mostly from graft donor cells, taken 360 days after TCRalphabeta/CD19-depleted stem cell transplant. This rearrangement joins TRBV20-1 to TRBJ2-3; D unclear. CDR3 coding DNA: TGCAGTGCTAGAGGCGGCCTCGAAGATACGCAGTATTTT. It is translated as CSARGGLEDTQYF.